Here is one T cell receptor beta chain with its context. Its matching antigen is unknown. This entry is derived from a study of OX40 agonist ivuxolimab in advanced cancers. Study overall: Anti-PD-1, anti-PD-L1 or anti-CTLA-4 therapy given earlier was allowed, and around 40% had some. The study, taken as a whole, reports: At doses 0.1 to 3.0 mg/kg, CD4+ and CD8+ clones expanded.

The CDR3 has 14 amino acids. Per the germline V gene, CDR1 is SGHDT and CDR2 is YYEEEE. With 0 bases removed from V and 8 bases from J, the gap between germline ends came to 14 bases. Excluded were patients having autoimmune disease history or systemic immunosuppression. Blood specimens came from baseline, cycle 4 day 1, and cycle 7 day 1. Sequencing used immunoSEQ multiplex PCR; TCRdb keeps in-frame clones, though not all of them. The sample consists of 100,000 to 150,000 clones, 90% to 95% of them appearing once. The chain links TRBV5-6 to TRBJ1-2; D remains ambiguous. The clonotype was recovered from an adult with an advanced solid tumor such as melanoma, head and neck, liver or kidney cancer. The sample here was CD4+ or CD8+ T cells sorted from blood, taken in a trial of the OX40 agonist ivuxolimab. As DNA, the CDR3 is TGTGCCAGCAGCTTGGGGGAAACTCTGAGGGGCTACACCTTC. It encodes CASSLGETLRGYTF.